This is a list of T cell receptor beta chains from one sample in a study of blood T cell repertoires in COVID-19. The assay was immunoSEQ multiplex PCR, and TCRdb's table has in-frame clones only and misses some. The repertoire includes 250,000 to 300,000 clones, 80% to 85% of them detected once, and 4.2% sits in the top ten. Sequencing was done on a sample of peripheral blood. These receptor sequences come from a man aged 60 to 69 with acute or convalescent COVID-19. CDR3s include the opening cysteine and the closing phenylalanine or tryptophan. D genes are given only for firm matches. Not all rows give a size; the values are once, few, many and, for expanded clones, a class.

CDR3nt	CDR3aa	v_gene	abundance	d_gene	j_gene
TGCGCCAGCAGCCCAAGGACAGGAACTAACACCGGGGAGCTGTTTTTT	CASSPRTGTNTGELFF	TRBV5-1	.	TRBD1	TRBJ2-2
TGCAGCGTTGAAGATGGCGGGGTTGGCTACACCTTC	CSVEDGGVGYTF	TRBV29-1	.	.	TRBJ1-2
TGTGCCAGCAGCCGGCCGAACACTGAAGCTTTCTTT	CASSRPNTEAFF	TRBV3-1/TRBV3-2	.	.	TRBJ1-1
TGTGCCAGCAGTATAGTTTCTGGGAGTGAAGCTTTCTTT	CASSIVSGSEAFF	TRBV6-6	.	.	TRBJ1-1
TGTGCCAGCAGCAAAGAAGGACAGGGGGGGATTGAAGCTTTCTTT	CASSKEGQGGIEAFF	TRBV21-1	.	.	TRBJ1-1
TGTGCCAGCAGTTTTTCCGGGACAGGGGGTAGTCAAGAGACCCAGTACTTC	CASSFSGTGGSQETQYF	TRBV28	.	TRBD1	TRBJ2-5
TGTGCCAGCGGGACCAGGGGGTTTGAAGCTTTCTTT	CASGTRGFEAFF	TRBV6-5	once	TRBD1	TRBJ1-1
TGTGCCAGCACCCCCCAGCGGGATGGAGTTGAAAAACTGTTTTTT	CASTPQRDGVEKLFF	TRBV9	.	.	TRBJ1-4
TGTGCCAGCAGCTTAGGCGCGGCCGGGACTGAAGCTTTCTTT	CASSLGAAGTEAFF	TRBV7-9	.	.	TRBJ1-1
TGTGCCAGCAGTGAATGGCGGGGGAACACTGAAGCTTTCTTT	CASSEWRGNTEAFF	TRBV2	once	.	TRBJ1-1
TGTGCCAGCAGTCCCCCCTCGGGTAGCACAGATACGCAGTATTTT	CASSPPSGSTDTQYF	TRBV7-3	.	.	TRBJ2-3
TGCGCCAGCAGCCCTACTAGCGGGAGTTCCACCTACAATGAGCAGTTCTTC	CASSPTSGSSTYNEQFF	TRBV5-1	.	TRBD2	TRBJ2-1
TGTGCCAGCAGCCCCGGGGGACTAGCGGGCCAGGAGACCCAGTACTTC	CASSPGGLAGQETQYF	TRBV9	once	TRBD2	TRBJ2-5
TGTGCCAGCAGCTGGCGGACAGGGGGCGATGGGAGCGGGAGGGCCAACTACAATGAGCAGTTCTTC	CASSWRTGGDGSGRANYNEQFF	TRBV13	.	.	TRBJ2-1
TGTGCCAGCAGCTTAGAGGCGACAGGGGCGAACACTGAAGCTTTCTTT	CASSLEATGANTEAFF	TRBV7-6	.	TRBD1	TRBJ1-1
TGTGCCAGTAGTATGGGAGGCTTCGATGGCTACACCTTC	CASSMGGFDGYTF	TRBV19	once	.	TRBJ1-2
TGCAGCGTTGAAATAGCGGGGGTCCTGAGCTCCTACAATGAGCAGTTCTTC	CSVEIAGVLSSYNEQFF	TRBV29-1	.	TRBD2	TRBJ2-1
TGCGCCAGCAGCCAAGCCCCCGGGGGGGGGAACACCGGGGAGCTGTTTTTT	CASSQAPGGGNTGELFF	TRBV4-1	.	TRBD2	TRBJ2-2
TGCGCCAGCAGCTCCGGGTCGGAAAGAATCTACAGGGCCTTC	CASSSGSERIYRAF	TRBV5-1	.	.	TRBJ1-2
TGTGCCAGCAGCATACGATCCACCCACACAGGGAACACTGAAGCTTTCTTT	CASSIRSTHTGNTEAFF	TRBV21-1	.	.	TRBJ1-1
TGTGCCAGCAGCGCAGGGACTAGCGGGAGCAATGAGCAGTTCTTC	CASSAGTSGSNEQFF	TRBV6-5	.	TRBD2	TRBJ2-1
TGTGCCAGCAGTGTATCTGCGTGGTCTAGCGGGGACGAGACCCAGTACTTC	CASSVSAWSSGDETQYF	TRBV6-1	.	TRBD2	TRBJ2-5
TGTGCCAGCACGTCCCACGCAGGGGTTATTAGGGGCTACACCTTC	CASTSHAGVIRGYTF	TRBV6-5	.	.	TRBJ1-2
TGTGCCAGCAGCGTAGGGCGACTAGCGGGAGGGAGAGATACGCAGTATTTT	CASSVGRLAGGRDTQYF	TRBV9	.	TRBD2	TRBJ2-3
TGTGCCAGCAGTGACCGGGACAGGTTCAATCAGCCCCAGCATTTT	CASSDRDRFNQPQHF	TRBV2	.	TRBD1	TRBJ1-5
TGTGCCAGTAGTATGGGGGACAGGGAAGGTGACACAGATACGCAGTATTTT	CASSMGDREGDTDTQYF	TRBV19	.	TRBD1	TRBJ2-3
TGTGCCAGCAGCTCCGGACAGTTATTTTCCGAGAACACTGAAGCTTTCTTT	CASSSGQLFSENTEAFF	TRBV13	.	.	TRBJ1-1
TGTGCCAGTAAGGGGGGGGGACAGGGGAATTCACCCCTCCACTTT	CASKGGGQGNSPLHF	TRBV19	.	TRBD1	TRBJ1-6
TGTGCCAGCAGCTTGCGCCAGGGCTACAATGAGCAGTTCTTC	CASSLRQGYNEQFF	TRBV5-8	.	.	TRBJ2-1
TGTGCCAGTAGTAAGGGACAGGGGTTTGAAGCTTTCTTT	CASSKGQGFEAFF	TRBV19	.	TRBD1	TRBJ1-1
TGTGCCAGCAGCCGCTGGGGGGGGATAGAGACCCAGTACTTC	CASSRWGGIETQYF	TRBV27	.	TRBD2	TRBJ2-5